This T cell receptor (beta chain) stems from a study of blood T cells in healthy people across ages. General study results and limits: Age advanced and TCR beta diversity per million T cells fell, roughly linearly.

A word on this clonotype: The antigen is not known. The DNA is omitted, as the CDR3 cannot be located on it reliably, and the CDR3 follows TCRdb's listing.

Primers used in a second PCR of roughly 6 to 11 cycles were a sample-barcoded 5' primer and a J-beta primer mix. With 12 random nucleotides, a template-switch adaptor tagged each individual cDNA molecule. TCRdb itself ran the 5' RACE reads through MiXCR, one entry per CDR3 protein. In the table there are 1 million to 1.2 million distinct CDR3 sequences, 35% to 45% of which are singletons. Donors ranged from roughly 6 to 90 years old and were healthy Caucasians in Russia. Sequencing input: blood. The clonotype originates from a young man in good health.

Here the CDR3 reads CASSFGPGGTHEQFF. The chain is built from TRBV13 and TRBJ2-1; the table's D gene call, TRBD1, was not cross checked with the DNA. The CDR3 adds up to 15 amino acids, both ends counted. Germline lookup yields CDR1 PRHDT and CDR2 FYEKMQ (reference sequence).